The T cell receptor beta chain under discussion was sequenced for a study of cytomegalovirus exposure and HLA in healthy donors. Study outcomes and limitations: TCR beta chains numbering more than 150 were designated cytomegalovirus-associated.

Notes on this clone: The antigen is undetermined.

Clones were sequenced by immunoSEQ multiplex PCR, and TCRdb holds only the in-frame ones, with some missing. The sample includes approximately 160,000 clones, about 89% of them seen just once. Germline assignment: CDR1 SGHNT and CDR2 YYREEE (reference sequence). This CDR3 contains 14 residues. Deletions cut 3 bases from V and 3 bases from J, with 12 bases between. Sequenced: PBMCs. The rearrangement joins TRBV5-4 to TRBJ1-2; D remains ambiguous. This TCR was recovered from a woman in her late teens or twenties in good health and CMV-seropositive. The CDR3 loop reads CASSSTTAYYGYTF. DNA for the CDR3: TGTGCCAGCAGCTCGACGACTGCTTACTATGGCTACACCTTC.